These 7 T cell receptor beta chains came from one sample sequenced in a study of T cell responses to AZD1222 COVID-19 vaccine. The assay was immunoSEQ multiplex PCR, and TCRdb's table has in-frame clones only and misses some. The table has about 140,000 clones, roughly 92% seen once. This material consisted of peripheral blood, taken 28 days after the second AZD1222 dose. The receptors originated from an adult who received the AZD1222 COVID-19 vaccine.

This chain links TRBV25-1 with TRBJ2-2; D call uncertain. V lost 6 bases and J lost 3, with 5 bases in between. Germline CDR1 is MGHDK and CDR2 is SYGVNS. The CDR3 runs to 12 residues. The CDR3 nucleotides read TGTGCCAGCAGGCTTGACACCGGGGAGCTGTTTTTT. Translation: CASRLDTGELFF. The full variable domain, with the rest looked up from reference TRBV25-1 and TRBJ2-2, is EADIYQTPRYLVIGTGKKITLECSQTMGHDKMYWYQQDPGMELHLIHYSYGVNSTEKGDLSSESTVSRIRTEHFPLTLESARPSHTSQYLCASRLDTGELFFGEGSRLTVL.

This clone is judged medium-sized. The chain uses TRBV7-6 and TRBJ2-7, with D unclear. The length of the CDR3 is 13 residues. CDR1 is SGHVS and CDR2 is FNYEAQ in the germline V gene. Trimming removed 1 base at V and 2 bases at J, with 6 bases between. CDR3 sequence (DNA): TGTGCCAGCAGCTTAGGAGACGCCTACGAGCAGTACTTC. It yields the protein CASSLGDAYEQYF. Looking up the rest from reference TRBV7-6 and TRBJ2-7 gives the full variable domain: GAGVSQSPRYKVTKRGQDVALRCDPISGHVSLYWYRQALGQGPEFLTYFNYEAQQDKSGLPNDRFSAERPEGSISTLTIQRTEQRDSAMYRCASSLGDAYEQYFGPGTRLTVT.

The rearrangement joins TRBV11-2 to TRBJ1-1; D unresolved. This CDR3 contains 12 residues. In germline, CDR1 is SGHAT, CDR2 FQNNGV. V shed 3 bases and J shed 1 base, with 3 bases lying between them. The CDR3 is CASSFGNTEAFF. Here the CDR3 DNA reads TGTGCCAGCAGCTTTGGGAACACTGAAGCTTTCTTT. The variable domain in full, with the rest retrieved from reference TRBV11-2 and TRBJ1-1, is EAGVAQSPRYKIIEKRQSVAFWCNPISGHATLYWYQQILGQGPKLLIQFQNNGVVDDSQLPKDRFSAERLKGVDSTLKIQPAKLEDSAVYLCASSFGNTEAFFGQGTRLTVV.

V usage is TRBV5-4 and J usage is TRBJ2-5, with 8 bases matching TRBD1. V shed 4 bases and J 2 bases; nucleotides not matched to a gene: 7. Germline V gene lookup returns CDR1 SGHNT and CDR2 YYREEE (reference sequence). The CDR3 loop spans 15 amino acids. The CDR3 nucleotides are TGTGCCAGCAGCCTACTCGGACAGGGTCAAGAGACCCAGTACTTC. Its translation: CASSLLGQGQETQYF.

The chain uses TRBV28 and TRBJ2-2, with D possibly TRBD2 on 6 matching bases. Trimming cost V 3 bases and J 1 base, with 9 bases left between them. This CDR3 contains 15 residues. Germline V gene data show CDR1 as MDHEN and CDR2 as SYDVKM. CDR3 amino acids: CASSFSGRNTGELFF. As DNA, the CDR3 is TGTGCCAGCAGTTTTAGCGGCAGGAACACCGGGGAGCTGTTTTTT.

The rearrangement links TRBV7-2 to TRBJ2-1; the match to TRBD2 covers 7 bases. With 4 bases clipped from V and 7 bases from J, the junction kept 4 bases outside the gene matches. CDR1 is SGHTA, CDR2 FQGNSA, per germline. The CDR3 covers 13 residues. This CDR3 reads CASSSLLANEQFF. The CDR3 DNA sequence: TGTGCCAGCAGCTCCTTACTAGCGAATGAGCAGTTCTTC.

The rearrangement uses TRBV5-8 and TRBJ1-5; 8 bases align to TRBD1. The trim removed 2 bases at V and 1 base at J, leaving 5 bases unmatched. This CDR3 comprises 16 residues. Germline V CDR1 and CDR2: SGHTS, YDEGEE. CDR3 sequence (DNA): TGTGCCAGCAGCTTCGGGACAGGTCGAAGCAATCAGCCCCAGCATTTT. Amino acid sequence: CASSFGTGRSNQPQHF.